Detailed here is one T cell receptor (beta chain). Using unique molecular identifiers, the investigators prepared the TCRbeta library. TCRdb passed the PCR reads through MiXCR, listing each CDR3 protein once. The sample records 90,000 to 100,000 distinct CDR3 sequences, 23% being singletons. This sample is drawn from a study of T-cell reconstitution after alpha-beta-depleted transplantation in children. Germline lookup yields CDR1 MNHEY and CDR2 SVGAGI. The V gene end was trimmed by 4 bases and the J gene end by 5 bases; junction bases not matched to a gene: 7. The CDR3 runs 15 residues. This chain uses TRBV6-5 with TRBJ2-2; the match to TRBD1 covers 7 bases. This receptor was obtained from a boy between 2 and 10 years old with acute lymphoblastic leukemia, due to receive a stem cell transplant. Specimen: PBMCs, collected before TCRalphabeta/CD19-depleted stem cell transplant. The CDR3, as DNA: TGTGCCAGCAGTTCGGTCGACAGGGAGACCGGGGAGCTGTTTTTT. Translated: CASSSVDRETGELFF.